This is a list of T cell receptor beta chains from one sample in a study of cytomegalovirus exposure and HLA in healthy donors. The protocol was immunoSEQ multiplex PCR, while the TCRdb copy is restricted to in-frame clones and leaves out a portion. The sample carries about 180,000 clones, under 80% recorded once. Sequenced: PBMCs. Receptors were obtained from a woman aged 25 to 39 in good health and CMV-seropositive. The CDR3 runs from the conserved cysteine through the conserved F or W. A D gene is named only where the DNA matches it firmly. Some rows mark clone size as missing; the rest say once, few, many or name a class of expanded clone.

d_call	v_call	clone_size	j_call	cdr3_aa	cdr3_nt
.	TRBV4-3	.	TRBJ2-6	CASSHATGSGANVLTF	TGCGCCAGCAGCCACGCTACAGGGTCTGGGGCCAACGTCCTGACTTTC
.	TRBV5-1	.	TRBJ2-7	CASSSDGGGEQYF	TGCGCCAGCAGTTCGGACGGAGGGGGCGAGCAGTACTTC
TRBD2	TRBV7-2	few	TRBJ2-3	CASSSRIGGGTDTQYF	TGTGCCAGCAGCTCCCGAATTGGGGGGGGTACAGATACGCAGTATTTT
TRBD1	TRBV5-4	.	TRBJ1-1	CASSPGQSTEAFF	TGTGCCAGCAGCCCGGGACAGAGCACTGAAGCTTTCTTT
.	TRBV10-3	.	TRBJ2-7	CAISEWGLRGSEQYF	TGTGCCATCAGTGAGTGGGGCCTTAGGGGCTCCGAGCAGTACTTC
.	TRBV9	.	TRBJ2-7	CASSVGGDSSYEQYF	TGTGCCAGCAGCGTAGGGGGGGACAGTTCCTACGAGCAGTACTTC
.	TRBV19	.	TRBJ1-5	CASSTPWQGSWPQHF	TGTGCCAGTAGTACCCCTTGGCAGGGGAGTTGGCCCCAGCATTTT
TRBD2	TRBV11-2	.	TRBJ2-6	CASSVDRSGGANVLTF	TGTGCCAGCAGCGTCGACAGGTCGGGAGGGGCCAACGTCCTGACTTTT
TRBD2	TRBV2	.	TRBJ2-7	CASLGTSGGEQYF	TGTGCCAGCTTAGGGACTAGCGGGGGCGAGCAGTACTTC
TRBD1	TRBV6-5	.	TRBJ1-5	CASSLDRVGAQHF	TGTGCCAGCAGTCTGGACAGGGTTGGAGCCCAGCATTTT
.	TRBV7-2	few	TRBJ1-5	CASSSRGQPQHF	TGTGCCAGCAGCTCCCGGGGTCAGCCCCAGCATTTT
.	TRBV4-1	.	TRBJ2-3	CASSPVRGATDTQYF	TGCGCCAGCAGCCCGGTCCGTGGGGCAACAGATACGCAGTATTTT
.	TRBV5-6	once	TRBJ2-1	CASSLGTGVIEQFF	TGTGCCAGCAGCTTGGGTACGGGGGTTATTGAGCAGTTCTTC
.	TRBV7-9	.	TRBJ2-7	CASSPGTAGEGEQYF	TGTGCCAGCAGCCCCGGGACAGCGGGGGAGGGCGAGCAGTACTTC
TRBD1	TRBV7-2	.	TRBJ2-5	CASSAGQGETQYF	TGTGCCAGCAGCGCCGGACAGGGAGAGACCCAGTACTTC
.	TRBV28	.	TRBJ1-2	CASSLGLYGYTF	TGTGCCAGCAGTTTGGGCCTCTATGGCTACACCTTC
.	TRBV2	.	TRBJ1-4	CASRTIGEKLFF	TGTGCCAGCCGGACAATTGGGGAAAAACTGTTTTTT
.	TRBV11-1	.	TRBJ1-3	CASSLGTDGNTIYF	TGTGCCAGCAGCTTGGGGACTGACGGAAACACCATATATTTT
.	TRBV4-3	once	TRBJ1-3	CASSQDVTGLSGNTIYF	TGCGCCAGCAGCCAAGATGTCACAGGCCTCTCTGGAAACACCATATATTTT
.	TRBV6-4	.	TRBJ1-6	CASRSDPGNNSPLHF	TGTGCCAGCCGGAGTGATCCAGGGAATAATTCACCCCTCCACTTT
TRBD1	TRBV27	.	TRBJ2-7	CASSHETGGYSYEQYF	TGTGCCAGCAGTCACGAAACAGGGGGGTACTCCTACGAGCAGTACTTC
TRBD1	TRBV10-1	few	TRBJ2-7	CASSPGQGIGEQYF	TGCGCCAGCAGCCCGGGACAGGGGATTGGGGAGCAGTACTTC
.	TRBV4-2	.	TRBJ2-1	CASSQDEGRGGVNEQFF	TGTGCCAGCAGCCAAGATGAGGGGAGAGGGGGGGTCAATGAGCAGTTCTTC
.	TRBV6-1	.	TRBJ1-5	CASNPTGNQPQHF	TGTGCCAGCAATCCTACAGGGAATCAGCCCCAGCATTTT